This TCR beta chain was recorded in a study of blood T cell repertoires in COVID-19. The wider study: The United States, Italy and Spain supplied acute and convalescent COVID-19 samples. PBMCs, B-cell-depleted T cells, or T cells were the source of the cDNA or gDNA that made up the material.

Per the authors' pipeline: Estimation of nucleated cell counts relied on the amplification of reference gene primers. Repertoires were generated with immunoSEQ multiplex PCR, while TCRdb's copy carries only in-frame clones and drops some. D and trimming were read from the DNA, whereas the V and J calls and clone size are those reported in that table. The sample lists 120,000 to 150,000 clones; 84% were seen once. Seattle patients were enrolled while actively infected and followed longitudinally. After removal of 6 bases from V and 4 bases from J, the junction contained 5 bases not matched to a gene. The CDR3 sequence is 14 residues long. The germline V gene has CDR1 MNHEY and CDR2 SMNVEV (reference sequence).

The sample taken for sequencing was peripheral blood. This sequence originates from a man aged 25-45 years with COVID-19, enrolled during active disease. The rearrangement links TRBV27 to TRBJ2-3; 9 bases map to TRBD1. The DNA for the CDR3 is TGTGCCAGCAGGCTACAGGGGGCGGCAGATACGCAGTATTTT. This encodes CASRLQGAADTQYF.